This TCR beta chain was retrieved from a study of response to subunit inactivated influenza vaccine. Regarding the study as a whole: With each seasonal influenza vaccination, the authors suggested, few new T cells are recruited.

V shed 4 bases and J shed 7 bases, with 14 bases lying between them. The germline gives CDR1 SGHTA, CDR2 FQGNSA. This CDR3 contains 15 residues. Each CDR3 protein is one row after TCRdb ran MiXCR on the RT-PCR reads. The sample records more than 400,000 distinct CDR3 sequences, approximately 6.9% being singletons. This clonotype was found a few times. Its antigen is as yet unknown. This TCR derives from a man aged 50 to 69 who received an inactivated influenza vaccine. Sequences were derived from PBMCs from blood, sampled approximately 25 months after vaccination. The chain has TRBV7-2 and TRBJ2-6, with a tentative D call TRBD2 (5 bases). The CDR3 is CASSSRARGANVLTF. CDR3 nucleotide sequence: TGTGCCAGCAGCTCACGCGCCCGGGGAGCCAACGTCCTGACTTTC. Complete variable domain (other parts from reference TRBV7-2 and TRBJ2-6): GAGVSQSPSNKVTEKGKDVELRCDPISGHTALYWYRQSLGQGLEFLIYFQGNSAPDKSGLPSDRFSAERTGGSVSTLTIQRTQQEDSAVYLCASSSRARGANVLTFGAGSRLTVL.